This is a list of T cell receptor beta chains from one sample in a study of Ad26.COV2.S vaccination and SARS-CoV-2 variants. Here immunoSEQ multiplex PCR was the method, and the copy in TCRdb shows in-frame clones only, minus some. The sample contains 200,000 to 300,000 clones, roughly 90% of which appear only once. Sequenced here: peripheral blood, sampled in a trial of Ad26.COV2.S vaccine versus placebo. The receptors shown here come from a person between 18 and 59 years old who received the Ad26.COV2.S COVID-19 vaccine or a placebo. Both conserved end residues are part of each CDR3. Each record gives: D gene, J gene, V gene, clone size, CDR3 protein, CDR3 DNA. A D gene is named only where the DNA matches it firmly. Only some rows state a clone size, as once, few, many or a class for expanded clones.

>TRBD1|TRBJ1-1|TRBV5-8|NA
CASSPSGQGGDEAFF
TGTGCCAGCAGCCCATCAGGACAGGGAGGGGATGAAGCTTTCTTT
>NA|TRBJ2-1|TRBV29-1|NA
CSALEGEQFF
TGCAGCGCCTTAGAGGGTGAGCAGTTCTTC
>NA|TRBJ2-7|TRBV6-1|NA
CASSEVRRGSLGWDLEQYF
TGTGCCAGCAGTGAAGTGAGAAGGGGAAGCCTAGGATGGGATCTCGAGCAGTACTTC
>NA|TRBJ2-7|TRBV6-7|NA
CASSSWEVKMGYEQYF
TGTGCCAGCTCCTCATGGGAGGTTAAGATGGGGTACGAGCAGTACTTC
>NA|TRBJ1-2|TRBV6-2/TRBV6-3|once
CASSFQVVYGYTF
TGTGCCAGCAGTTTTCAGGTTGTCTATGGCTACACCTTC
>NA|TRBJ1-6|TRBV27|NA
CASSRRQDLNSPLHF
TGTGCCAGCAGTCGCCGACAGGACCTCAATTCACCCCTCCACTTT
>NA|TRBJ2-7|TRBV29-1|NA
CSVLTESWEQYF
TGCAGCGTTTTGACAGAATCCTGGGAGCAGTACTTC
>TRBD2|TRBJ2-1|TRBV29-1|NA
CSVGEGWFF
TGCAGCGTTGGGGAGGGGTGGTTCTTC
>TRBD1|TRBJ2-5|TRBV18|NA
CASSPRTGEGETQYF
TGTGCCAGCTCCCCGCGGACAGGGGAGGGGGAGACCCAGTACTTC
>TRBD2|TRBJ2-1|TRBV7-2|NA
CASSPVGGGFYNEQFF
TGTGCCAGCAGCCCCGTGGGGGGGGGATTCTACAATGAGCAGTTCTTC
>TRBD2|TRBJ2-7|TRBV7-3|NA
CASSFGLAGEQYF
TGTGCCAGCAGCTTCGGACTAGCTGGGGAGCAGTACTTC
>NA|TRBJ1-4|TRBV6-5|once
CASSYSVGLNEKLFF
TGTGCCAGCAGTTACTCAGTGGGCCTTAATGAAAAACTGTTTTTT
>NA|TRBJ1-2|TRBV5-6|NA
CASSLGGASYGYTF
TGTGCCAGCAGCTTGGGAGGTGCCAGCTATGGCTACACCTTC
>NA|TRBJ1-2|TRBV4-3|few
CASSQEHRPAGYTF
TGCGCCAGCAGCCAAGAACATAGACCCGCTGGCTACACCTTC
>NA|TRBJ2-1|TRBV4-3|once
CASSQEMGSYNEQFF
TGCGCCAGCAGCCAAGAGATGGGGTCCTACAATGAGCAGTTCTTC
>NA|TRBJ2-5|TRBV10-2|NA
CASSESSPLSQYF
TGCGCCAGCAGTGAGTCGTCCCCCCTCTCCCAGTACTTC
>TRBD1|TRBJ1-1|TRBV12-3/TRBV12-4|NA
CASNQGARTEAFF
TGTGCCAGCAATCAGGGGGCTCGGACTGAAGCTTTCTTT
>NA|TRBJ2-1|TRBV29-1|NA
CSWARETEQFF
TGCAGCTGGGCCAGGGAAACTGAGCAGTTCTTC
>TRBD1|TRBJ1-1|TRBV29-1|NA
CSVGDRVNTEAFF
TGCAGCGTGGGGGACAGGGTGAACACTGAAGCTTTCTTT
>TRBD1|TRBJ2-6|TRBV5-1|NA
CASSLQDRGSSGANVLTF
TGCGCCAGCAGCTTACAGGACAGGGGAAGCTCTGGGGCCAACGTCCTGACTTTC
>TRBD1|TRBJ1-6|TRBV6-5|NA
CASRARDRVRPPLHF
TGTGCCAGCAGGGCCCGGGACAGGGTTAGGCCACCCCTCCACTTT
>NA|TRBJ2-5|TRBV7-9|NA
CASSPKGGLVETQYF
TGTGCCAGCAGCCCTAAGGGGGGGCTGGTAGAGACCCAGTACTTC
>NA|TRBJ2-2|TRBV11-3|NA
CASSLTNTGELFF
TGTGCCAGCAGCTTAACGAACACCGGGGAGCTGTTTTTT
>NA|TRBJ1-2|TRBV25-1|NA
CASRRGTGYGYTF
TGTGCCAGCCGCCGGGGGACCGGCTATGGCTACACCTTC
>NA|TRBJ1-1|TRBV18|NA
CASSPPKGANTEAFF
TGTGCCAGCTCACCACCGAAAGGGGCGAACACTGAAGCTTTCTTT
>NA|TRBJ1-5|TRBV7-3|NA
CASSLSHAGRCNQPQHF
TGTGCCAGCAGCCTTAGCCATGCGGGCAGGTGCAATCAGCCCCAGCATTTT
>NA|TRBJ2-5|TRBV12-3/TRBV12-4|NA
CASSLGFQETQYF
TGTGCCAGCAGCTTAGGGTTCCAAGAGACCCAGTACTTC
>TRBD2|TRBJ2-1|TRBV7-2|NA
CASSLTSGRANEQFF
TGTGCCAGCAGCCTAACTAGCGGGAGGGCCAATGAGCAGTTCTTC
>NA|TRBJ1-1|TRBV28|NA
CASTSTLNTEAFF
TGTGCCAGCACTAGTACCCTGAACACTGAAGCTTTCTTT
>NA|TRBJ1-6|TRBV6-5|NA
CASSYGATTPLHF
TGTGCCAGCAGTTACGGGGCCACCACACCCCTCCACTTT
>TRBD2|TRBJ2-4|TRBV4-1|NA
CASSPRVLAGKNIQYF
TGCGCCAGCAGTCCAAGGGTGTTAGCGGGAAAAAACATTCAGTACTTC
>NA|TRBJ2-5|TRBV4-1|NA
CASSQDQGIGETQYF
TGCGCCAGCAGCCAAGACCAGGGGATCGGGGAGACCCAGTACTTC
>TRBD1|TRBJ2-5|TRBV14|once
CASSLWDSQETQYF
TGTGCCAGCAGCCTGTGGGACAGCCAAGAGACCCAGTACTTC
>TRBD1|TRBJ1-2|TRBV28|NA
CASSFGDRGGYGYTF
TGTGCCAGCAGTTTCGGAGACAGGGGTGGCTATGGCTACACCTTC
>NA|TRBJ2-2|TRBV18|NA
CASATPTGELFF
TGTGCCAGCGCAACCCCGACCGGGGAGCTGTTTTTT
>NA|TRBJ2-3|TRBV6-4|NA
CASSGESTDTQYF
TGTGCCAGCAGTGGGGAAAGCACAGATACGCAGTATTTT